The rows below give T cell receptor beta chains drawn from one sample of a study of shared clonotypes between healthy human individuals. The data were produced by immunoSEQ multiplex PCR, yet TCRdb's version contains in-frame clones alone and is incomplete. The table records millions of clones, about 93% of them present only once. The sequencing input was naive CD8+ T cells from PBMCs. These receptor sequences come from a man aged 18-30 years in good health. Some clones in this sample may be carry-over from other donors' samples. CDR3s include the opening cysteine and the closing phenylalanine or tryptophan. A D gene is named only where the DNA matches it firmly. Clone size appears in some rows only: once, few, many, or a class for an expanded clone.

clone_size j_call v_call d_call cdr3_aa cdr3_nt
NA TRBJ2-7 TRBV19 NA CASSLSGKSEQYF TGTGCCAGTAGTTTGTCAGGGAAATCCGAGCAGTACTTC
NA TRBJ2-1 TRBV7-9 TRBD1 CASTPGTGGANEQFF TGTGCCAGCACCCCCGGGACAGGGGGCGCGAATGAGCAGTTCTTC
NA TRBJ2-7 TRBV9 NA CASSVFGLQDEQYF TGTGCCAGCAGCGTATTCGGGCTTCAGGACGAGCAGTACTTC
few TRBJ1-1 TRBV9 NA CASKKGDTGTEAFF TGTGCCAGCAAAAAGGGGGATACGGGCACTGAAGCTTTCTTT
NA TRBJ2-7 TRBV4-1 NA CASSLATSSYEQYF TGCGCCAGCAGCCTGGCGACTAGCTCCTACGAGCAGTACTTC
NA TRBJ2-7 TRBV6-5 NA CASSTSPTGEQYF TGTGCCAGCAGCACTAGCCCCACTGGCGAGCAGTACTTC
NA TRBJ2-6 TRBV6-1 TRBD1 CASSDRDRFYSGANVLTF TGTGCCAGCAGTGACCGGGACAGATTTTACTCTGGGGCCAACGTCCTGACTTTC
NA TRBJ2-7 TRBV11-2 NA CASSLSGRNYEQYF TGTGCCAGCAGCTTGAGTGGGAGAAACTACGAGCAGTACTTC
NA TRBJ2-2 TRBV6-1 NA CASSEWLGSTGELFF TGTGCCAGCAGTGAGTGGCTCGGGTCCACCGGGGAGCTGTTTTTT
NA TRBJ1-1 TRBV7-9 NA CAGARNTEAFF TGTGCCGGAGCACGGAACACTGAAGCTTTCTTT
NA TRBJ2-7 TRBV19 TRBD1 CASSPGQGTYEQYF TGTGCCAGTAGTCCGGGACAGGGTACCTACGAGCAGTACTTC
NA TRBJ2-7 TRBV7-6 NA CASSPSGWTISYEQYF TGTGCCAGCAGCCCCTCGGGCTGGACAATCTCCTACGAGCAGTACTTC
NA TRBJ2-7 TRBV27 TRBD2 CASSLSVGTSIREQYF TGTGCCAGCAGTTTATCGGTGGGGACTAGCATCCGCGAGCAGTACTTC
NA TRBJ2-1 TRBV7-9 NA CASSPLETSYNEQFF TGTGCCAGCAGCCCCCTGGAGACCTCTTACAATGAGCAGTTCTTC
NA TRBJ2-1 TRBV7-9 TRBD2 CASTPIMLAGFRNEQFF TGTGCCAGCACCCCAATTATGTTAGCGGGCTTCCGCAATGAGCAGTTCTTC
once TRBJ2-7 TRBV7-9 TRBD2 CASSLGGTTYEQYF TGTGCCAGCAGCTTAGGCGGGACTACCTACGAGCAGTACTTC
NA TRBJ1-1 TRBV5-6 TRBD1 CASSLLGQGIEAFF TGTGCCAGCAGCCTTCTAGGACAGGGGATTGAAGCTTTCTTT
NA TRBJ1-3 TRBV19 NA CASSRSANSGNTIYF TGTGCCAGTAGTCGCTCCGCGAACTCTGGAAACACCATATATTTT
NA TRBJ1-4 TRBV6-6 NA CASDGEKLFF TGTGCCAGCGACGGGGAAAAACTGTTTTTT
NA TRBJ2-5 TRBV27 TRBD1 CASSIGQGLNQETQYF TGTGCCAGCAGTATCGGACAGGGCCTAAACCAAGAGACCCAGTACTTC
NA TRBJ2-7 TRBV5-4 TRBD2 CASSLEAGPVEQYF TGTGCCAGCAGCTTGGAAGCGGGACCTGTCGAGCAGTACTTC
NA TRBJ1-4 TRBV6-1 NA CASSVRTYDGKLFF TGTGCCAGCAGTGTCCGGACCTATGATGGAAAACTGTTTTTT
once TRBJ2-7 TRBV29-1 NA CSVSADSTYEQYF TGCAGCGTTTCCGCGGACAGTACCTACGAGCAGTACTTC
once TRBJ1-2 TRBV6-1 NA CASRASLRAYGYTF TGTGCCAGCAGAGCCTCCCTCAGGGCGTATGGCTACACCTTC
NA TRBJ2-7 TRBV11-2 NA CASSFQAVQSYEQYF TGTGCCAGCAGCTTCCAGGCGGTTCAGTCCTACGAGCAGTACTTC
NA TRBJ2-5 TRBV5-1 NA CASRGTGTLGKETQYF TGCGCCAGCAGAGGAACCGGGACACTGGGAAAGGAGACCCAGTACTTC
NA TRBJ1-2 TRBV28 TRBD1 CASRPQGAGGYTF TGTGCCAGCAGACCACAGGGGGCGGGCGGCTACACCTTC
NA TRBJ2-3 TRBV27 NA CASSFIGTDTQYF TGTGCCAGCAGTTTCATAGGAACAGATACGCAGTATTTT
NA TRBJ1-2 TRBV7-4 NA CASNLPQDSYGYTF TGTGCCAGCAACCTACCTCAGGACAGCTATGGCTACACCTTC
NA TRBJ2-7 TRBV2 NA CASVAGTGEYEQYF TGTGCCAGCGTGGCCGGGACTGGGGAATACGAGCAGTACTTC
NA TRBJ2-7 TRBV11-2 NA CASSDLPTGVDAYEQYF TGTGCCAGCAGCGATCTGCCTACGGGCGTCGACGCCTACGAGCAGTACTTC
NA TRBJ2-7 TRBV29-1 TRBD1 CSVETGVLYEQYF TGCAGCGTCGAAACAGGGGTACTCTACGAGCAGTACTTC
NA TRBJ2-1 TRBV29-1 NA CSVFRVRYNEQFF TGCAGCGTTTTCAGGGTCCGATACAATGAGCAGTTCTTC
few TRBJ1-4 TRBV29-1 NA CSVAGPGAELFF TGCAGCGTTGCAGGGCCGGGGGCAGAACTGTTTTTT
once TRBJ2-3 TRBV9 TRBD2 CASSGSGRAADTQYF TGTGCCAGCAGCGGTAGCGGGAGAGCGGCAGATACGCAGTATTTT
NA TRBJ1-5 TRBV4-2 NA CASSLGSNQPQHF TGTGCCAGCAGCTTGGGTAGCAATCAGCCCCAGCATTTT
few TRBJ1-5 TRBV19 TRBD1 CASSIRDSNQPQHF TGTGCCAGTAGTATAAGGGACAGTAATCAGCCCCAGCATTTT
NA TRBJ2-6 TRBV9 TRBD2 CASSFRLAGGPDSGANVLTF TGTGCCAGCAGCTTCCGTTTAGCGGGAGGGCCTGACTCAGGGGCCAACGTCCTGACTTTC
NA TRBJ1-2 TRBV9 TRBD1 CASSVEGRGAGGQEDYGYTF TGTGCCAGCAGCGTAGAGGGAAGGGGAGCAGGGGGCCAGGAAGACTATGGCTACACCTTC
NA TRBJ2-7 TRBV15 TRBD2 CATSLTSGRGYEQYF TGTGCCACCAGCTTGACTAGCGGGAGGGGATACGAGCAGTACTTC
NA TRBJ2-6 TRBV5-1 TRBD2 CASSLSSGLAGAGANVLTF TGCGCCAGCAGCTTGAGTTCCGGACTAGCGGGAGCTGGGGCCAACGTCCTGACTTTC
NA TRBJ2-5 TRBV27 NA CASSPPNTRTETQYF TGTGCCAGCAGTCCACCAAATACCAGAACGGAGACCCAGTACTTC
once TRBJ2-3 TRBV7-3 NA CASSLADTQYF TGTGCCAGCAGCTTAGCTGATACGCAGTATTTT
NA TRBJ2-5 TRBV4-1 NA CASSQGRGSQETQYF TGCGCCAGCAGCCAGGGAAGGGGGTCCCAAGAGACCCAGTACTTC
NA TRBJ1-5 TRBV11-2 NA CASSLGHRGAYSNQPQHF TGTGCCAGCAGCCTAGGACACCGAGGGGCCTATAGCAATCAGCCCCAGCATTTT
NA TRBJ2-1 TRBV13 TRBD2 CASSAAPGLAAGRQQFF TGTGCCAGCAGCGCCGCACCGGGACTAGCGGCAGGACGCCAGCAGTTCTTC